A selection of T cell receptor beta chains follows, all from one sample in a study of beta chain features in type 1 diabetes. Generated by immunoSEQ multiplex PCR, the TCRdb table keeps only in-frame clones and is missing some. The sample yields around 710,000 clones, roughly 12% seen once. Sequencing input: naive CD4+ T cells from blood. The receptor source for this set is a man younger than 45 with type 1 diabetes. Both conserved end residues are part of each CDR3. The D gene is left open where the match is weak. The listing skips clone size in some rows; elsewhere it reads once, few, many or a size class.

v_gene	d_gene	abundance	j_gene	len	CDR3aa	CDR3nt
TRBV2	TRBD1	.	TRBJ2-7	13	CASTPGQTYEQYF	TGTGCCAGCACTCCGGGACAGACCTACGAGCAGTACTTC
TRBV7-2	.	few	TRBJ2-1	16	CASSLGGSYQTKEQFF	TGTGCCAGCAGCTTAGGAGGCTCTTACCAAACAAAGGAGCAGTTCTTC
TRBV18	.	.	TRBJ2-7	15	CASSPPLSNRDEQYF	TGTGCCAGCTCCCCACCACTCAGCAACAGGGACGAGCAGTACTTC
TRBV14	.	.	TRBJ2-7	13	CASSRGHPYEQYF	TGTGCCAGCAGCCGGGGACACCCCTACGAGCAGTACTTC
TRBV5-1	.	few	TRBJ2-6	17	CASSFDRVSSGANVLTF	TGCGCCAGCAGCTTTGACAGAGTGAGCTCTGGGGCCAACGTCCTGACTTTC
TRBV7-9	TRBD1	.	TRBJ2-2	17	CASSLAPGTGATGELFF	TGTGCCAGCAGCTTAGCCCCCGGGACAGGGGCCACCGGGGAGCTGTTTTTT
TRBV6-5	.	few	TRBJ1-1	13	CASSYIGDTEAFF	TGTGCCAGCAGTTACATTGGGGACACTGAAGCTTTCTTT
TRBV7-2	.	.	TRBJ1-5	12	CASRGTDQPQHF	TGTGCCAGCAGGGGGACGGATCAGCCCCAGCATTTT
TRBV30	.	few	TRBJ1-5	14	CAWNINRGNQPQHF	TGTGCCTGGAACATTAACAGGGGCAATCAGCCCCAGCATTTT
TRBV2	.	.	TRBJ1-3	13	CASNLNPGNTIYF	TGTGCCAGCAACTTGAACCCCGGAAACACCATATATTTT
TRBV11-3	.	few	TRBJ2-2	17	CASTSRRGASDTGELFF	TGTGCCAGCACCTCGCGAAGGGGAGCGTCGGACACCGGGGAGCTGTTTTTT
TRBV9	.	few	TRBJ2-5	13	CASSPRRGETQYF	TGTGCCAGCAGCCCCCGAAGGGGAGAGACCCAGTACTTC
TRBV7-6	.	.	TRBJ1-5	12	CASSSDTQPQHF	TGTGCCAGCAGCTCTGACACACAGCCCCAGCATTTT
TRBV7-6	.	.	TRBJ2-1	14	CASSLQLAYNEQFF	TGTGCCAGCAGCTTGCAGCTAGCGTACAATGAGCAGTTCTTC
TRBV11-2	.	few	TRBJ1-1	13	CASSLDGNTEAFF	TGTGCCAGCAGCTTAGACGGGAACACTGAAGCTTTCTTT
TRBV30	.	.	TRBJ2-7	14	CAWARAAISYEQYF	TGTGCCTGGGCTCGGGCCGCTATCTCCTACGAGCAGTACTTC
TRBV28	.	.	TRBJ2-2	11	CASSFNRELFF	TGTGCCAGCAGTTTTAACCGGGAGCTGTTTTTT
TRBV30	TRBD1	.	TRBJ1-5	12	CAWGQGDQPQHF	TGTGCCTGGGGACAGGGCGATCAGCCCCAGCATTTT
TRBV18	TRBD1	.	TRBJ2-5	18	CASSPFSGTANIQETQYF	TGTGCCAGCTCACCGTTCTCGGGGACAGCCAATATCCAAGAGACCCAGTACTTC
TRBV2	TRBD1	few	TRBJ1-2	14	CASREQGAFGGYTF	TGTGCCAGCAGAGAACAGGGGGCATTTGGTGGCTACACCTTC
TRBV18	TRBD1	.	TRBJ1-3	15	CASSPRDRAGNTIYF	TGTGCCAGCTCACCTCGGGACAGAGCCGGAAACACCATATATTTT
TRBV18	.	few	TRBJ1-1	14	CASSPWAENTEAFF	TGTGCCAGCTCACCCTGGGCAGAGAACACTGAAGCTTTCTTT
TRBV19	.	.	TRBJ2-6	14	CASSIEAGANVLTF	TGTGCCAGTAGTATTGAGGCTGGGGCCAACGTCCTGACTTTC
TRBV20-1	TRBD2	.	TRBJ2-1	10	CSAAGTKQFF	TGCAGTGCTGCCGGGACTAAGCAGTTCTTC
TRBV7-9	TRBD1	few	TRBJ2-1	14	CASSLGTGDNEQFF	TGCGCCAGCAGCTTAGGGACAGGGGACAATGAGCAGTTCTTC